Listed here are 11 T cell receptor beta chains from one sample, sequenced in a study of tumor-infiltrating lymphocytes in localized non-small cell lung cancer. Only in-frame clones appear in the TCRdb table, and some are missing; sequencing was by immunoSEQ multiplex PCR. The sample lists roughly 14,000 clones, roughly four fifths occurring once. The sequenced sample consisted of lung tumor tissue. The origin of the receptors is a human donor with non-small cell lung cancer.

CDR3 DNA sequence: TGCGCCAGCAGCCGCGGACTAGCAGTCCAAGAGACCCAGTACTTC. Its protein is CASSRGLAVQETQYF. V usage is TRBV5-1 and J usage is TRBJ2-5, with 8 bases aligning to TRBD2. Germline CDR1 reads SGHRS; CDR2 reads YFSETQ. This CDR3 is 15 amino acids long. The V gene end was trimmed by 4 bases and the J gene end by 1 base; junction bases not matched to a gene: 6.

V gene TRBV30 combines with J gene TRBJ2-1, with 8 bases identical to TRBD2. Germline CDR1 reads GTSNPN; CDR2 reads SVGIG (reference sequence). The ends lost 3 bases at V and 5 bases at J; junction bases unmatched: 3. The CDR3 runs 13 residues. The CDR3 region is CAWSRGLDNEQFF. The DNA for the CDR3 is TGTGCCTGGAGCCGGGGACTAGACAATGAGCAGTTCTTC.

This chain links TRBV27 with TRBJ2-7, with 8 bases aligning to TRBD2. The J segment lost 1 base and the V segment lost 6 bases, leaving 2 bases of the junction unmatched. Germline V gene data show CDR1 as MNHEY and CDR2 as SMNVEV (reference sequence). This CDR3 is built from 13 residues. This CDR3 is CASSGLASYEQYF. As DNA, the CDR3 is TGTGCCAGCAGCGGACTAGCTTCCTACGAGCAGTACTTC.

The chain carries TRBV20-1 and TRBJ2-1, with unresolved D. The CDR3 contains 11 residues. V was clipped by 3 bases and J by 4 bases, with 4 bases between them. Germline V gene sequence: CDR1 DFQATT, CDR2 SNEGSKA (reference sequence). CDR3 loop: CSASWYNEQFF. Written as DNA, the CDR3 is TGCAGTGCTAGCTGGTACAATGAGCAGTTCTTC.

This clone was detected a few times. This chain uses TRBV5-1 with TRBJ2-7; a possible D gene is TRBD1 (5 bases). Looked up from germline, CDR1 is SGHRS and CDR2 is YFSETQ. The V and J ends lost 0 bases and 6 bases respectively, with 19 bases between them. The CDR3 runs to 16 residues. The CDR3 spells CASSLAAGAGWGEQYF. The CDR3 bases are TGCGCCAGCAGCTTGGCCGCTGGGGCAGGTTGGGGCGAGCAGTACTTC. The full variable domain, with the rest looked up from reference TRBV5-1 and TRBJ2-7, is KAGVTQTPRYLIKTRGQQVTLSCSPISGHRSVSWYQQTPGQGLQFLFEYFSETQRNKGNFPGRFSGRQFSNSRSEMNVSTLELGDSALYLCASSLAAGAGWGEQYFGPGTRLTVT.

V usage is TRBV7-2 and J usage is TRBJ2-1, with TRBD2 matching 12 bases. Losses at the gene ends were 5 bases for V and 9 bases for J; bases not matched to a gene: 8. The germline gives CDR1 SGHTA, CDR2 FQGNSA. This CDR3 is 15 amino acids long. CDR3: CASSITSGGQGEQFF. For the CDR3, the DNA is TGTGCCAGCAGCATAACTAGCGGGGGGCAGGGTGAGCAGTTCTTC.

Of note for this clone: One end of the junction does not line up with germline, which may come from a read error. The chain joins TRBV7-7 to TRBJ2-2; no clear D. The CDR3 totals 14 residues. CDR1 is SSHAT and CDR2 is FNYEAQ in the germline V gene (reference sequence). CDR3 in DNA: TGTGCTAGCAGCCCATACACATTCACCGGGGAGCTGTTTTTT. Translation gives CASSPYTFTGELFF.

The DNA of the CDR3 is TGCAGCGTGAGGACTAGCGGGGGGTTAGTGAATGAGCAGTTCTTC. It specifies CSVRTSGGLVNEQFF. V is TRBV29-1 and J is TRBJ2-1, with 14 positions matching TRBD2. The CDR3 sequence is 15 residues long. With V trimmed by 6 bases and J by 7 bases, 8 bases remained unmatched. The germline V gene encodes CDR1 SQVTM and CDR2 ANQGSEA.

V gene TRBV28 combines with J gene TRBJ2-2, with 7 bases lining up with TRBD1. Germline CDR1 and CDR2: MDHEN and SYDVKM. CDR3 length: 16 residues. V lost 1 base, J lost 3 bases, and 5 bases stayed unmatched. The CDR3 protein is CASSLYRDSYTGELFF. CDR3 nucleotide sequence: TGTGCCAGCAGTTTATACCGGGACAGCTACACCGGGGAGCTGTTTTTT.

The chain couples TRBV18 to TRBJ1-5, with D perhaps TRBD1 (5 bases). Trimming shortened V by 3 bases and J by 7 bases, and 10 bases separated the two germline ends. Germline V gene lookup returns CDR1 KGHSH and CDR2 LQKENI. There are 13 residues in the CDR3. CDR3 nucleotides: TGTGCCAGCTCACCGGGACCCCACCAGCCCCAGCATTTT. Protein sequence: CASSPGPHQPQHF.

The chain is built from TRBV4-2 and TRBJ2-1, with TRBD2 identical over 10 bases. The germline gives CDR1 LGHNA, CDR2 YNFKEQ. The CDR3 length is 18 residues. The J segment lost 4 bases and the V segment lost 1 base, leaving 10 bases of the junction unmatched. CDR3 bases: TGTGCCAGCAGCCAAGGGCTAGCGGGAGCAACAGGGTACAATGAGCAGTTCTTC. This gives the protein CASSQGLAGATGYNEQFF.